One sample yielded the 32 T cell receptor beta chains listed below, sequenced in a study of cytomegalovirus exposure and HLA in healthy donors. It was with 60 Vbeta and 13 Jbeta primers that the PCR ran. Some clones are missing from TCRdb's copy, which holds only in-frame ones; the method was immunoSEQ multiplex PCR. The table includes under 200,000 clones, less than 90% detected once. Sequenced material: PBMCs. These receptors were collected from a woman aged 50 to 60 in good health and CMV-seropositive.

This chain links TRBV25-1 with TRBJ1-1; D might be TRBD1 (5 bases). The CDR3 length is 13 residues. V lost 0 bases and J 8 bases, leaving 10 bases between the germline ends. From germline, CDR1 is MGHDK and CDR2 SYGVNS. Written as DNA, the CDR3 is TGTGCCAGCAGTGAATATTACCACAGGGAAGCTTTCTTT. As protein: CASSEYYHREAFF.

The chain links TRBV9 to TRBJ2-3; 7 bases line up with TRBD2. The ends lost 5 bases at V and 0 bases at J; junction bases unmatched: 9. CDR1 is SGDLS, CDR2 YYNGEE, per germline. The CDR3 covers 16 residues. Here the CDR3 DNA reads TGTGCCAGCAGTCCCCTCGGGGGACTAAGCACAGATACGCAGTATTTT. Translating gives CASSPLGGLSTDTQYF.

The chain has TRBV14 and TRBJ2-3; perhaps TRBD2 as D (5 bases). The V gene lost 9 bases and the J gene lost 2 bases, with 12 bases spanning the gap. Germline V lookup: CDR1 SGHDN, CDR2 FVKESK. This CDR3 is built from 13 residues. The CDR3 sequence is CASTSLTTDTQYF. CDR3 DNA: TGTGCCAGTACTAGTCTCACCACAGATACGCAGTATTTT. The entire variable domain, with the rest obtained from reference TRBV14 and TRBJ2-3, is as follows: EAGVTQFPSHSVIEKGQTVTLRCDPISGHDNLYWYRRVMGKEIKFLLHFVKESKQDESGMPNNRFLAERTGGTYSTLKVQPAELEDSGVYFCASTSLTTDTQYFGPGTRLTVL.

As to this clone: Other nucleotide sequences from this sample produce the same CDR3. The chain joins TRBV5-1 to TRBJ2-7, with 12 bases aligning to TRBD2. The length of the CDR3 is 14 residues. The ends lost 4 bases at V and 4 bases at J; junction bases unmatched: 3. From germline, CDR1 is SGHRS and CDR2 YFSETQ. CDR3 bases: TGCGCCAGCAGCGAGACTAGCGGGAGTTACGAGCAGTACTTC. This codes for CASSETSGSYEQYF.

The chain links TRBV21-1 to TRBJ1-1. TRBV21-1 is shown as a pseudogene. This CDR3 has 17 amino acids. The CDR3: CASSKGDNEGRNTEAFF. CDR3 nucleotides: TGTGCCAGCAGCAAAGGAGATAACGAGGGCCGGAACACTGAAGCTTTCTTT.

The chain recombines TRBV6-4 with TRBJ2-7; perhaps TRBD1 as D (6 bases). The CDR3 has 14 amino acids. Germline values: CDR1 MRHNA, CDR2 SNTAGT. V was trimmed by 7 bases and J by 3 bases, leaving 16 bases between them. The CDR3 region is CASTRDTEYYEQYF. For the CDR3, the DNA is TGTGCCAGCACTCGGGACACAGAGTACTACGAGCAGTACTTC.

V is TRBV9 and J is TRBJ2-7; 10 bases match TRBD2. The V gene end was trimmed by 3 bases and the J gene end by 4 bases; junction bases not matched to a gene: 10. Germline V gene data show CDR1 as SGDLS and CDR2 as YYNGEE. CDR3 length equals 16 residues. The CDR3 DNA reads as TGTGCCAGCAGCGGAAGCGGGGGGGGCAAGGGTTACGAGCAGTACTTC. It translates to CASSGSGGGKGYEQYF.

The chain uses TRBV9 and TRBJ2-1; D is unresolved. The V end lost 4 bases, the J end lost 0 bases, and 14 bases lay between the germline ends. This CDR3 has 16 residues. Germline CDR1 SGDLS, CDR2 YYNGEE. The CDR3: CASSTLPESSYNEQFF. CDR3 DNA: TGTGCCAGCAGCACCCTACCGGAGAGCTCCTACAATGAGCAGTTCTTC.

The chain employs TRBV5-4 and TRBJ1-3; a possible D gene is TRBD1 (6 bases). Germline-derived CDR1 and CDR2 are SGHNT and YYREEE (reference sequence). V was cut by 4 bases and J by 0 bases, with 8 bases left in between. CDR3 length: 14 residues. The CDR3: CASSVDSSGNTIYF. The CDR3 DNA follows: TGTGCCAGCAGCGTGGACAGCTCTGGAAACACCATATATTTT.

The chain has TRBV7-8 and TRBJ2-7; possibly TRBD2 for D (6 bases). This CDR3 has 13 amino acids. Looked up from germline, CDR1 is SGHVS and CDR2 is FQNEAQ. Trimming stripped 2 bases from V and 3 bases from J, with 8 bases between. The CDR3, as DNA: TGTGCCAGCAGCTTAAGGCGGGACTACGAGCAGTACTTC. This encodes CASSLRRDYEQYF.

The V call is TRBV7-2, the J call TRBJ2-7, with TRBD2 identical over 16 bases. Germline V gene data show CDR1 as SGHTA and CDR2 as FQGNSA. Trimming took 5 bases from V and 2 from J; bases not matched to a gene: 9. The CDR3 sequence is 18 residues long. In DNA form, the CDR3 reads TGTGCCAGCAGCCGGGGACTAGCGGGAGGGTGGGGGGCCTACGAGCAGTACTTC. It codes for CASSRGLAGGWGAYEQYF.

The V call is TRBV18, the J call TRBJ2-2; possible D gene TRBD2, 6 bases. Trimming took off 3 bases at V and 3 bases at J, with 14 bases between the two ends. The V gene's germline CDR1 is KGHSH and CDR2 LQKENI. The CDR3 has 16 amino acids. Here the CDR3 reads CASSPSPSAYTGELFF. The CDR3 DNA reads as TGTGCCAGCTCACCGTCCCCTAGCGCGTACACCGGGGAGCTGTTTTTT. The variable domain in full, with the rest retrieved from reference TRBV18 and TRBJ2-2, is NAGVMQNPRHLVRRRGQEARLRCSPMKGHSHVYWYRQLPEEGLKFMVYLQKENIIDESGMPKERFSAEFPKEGPSILRIQQVVRGDSAAYFCASSPSPSAYTGELFFGEGSRLTVL.

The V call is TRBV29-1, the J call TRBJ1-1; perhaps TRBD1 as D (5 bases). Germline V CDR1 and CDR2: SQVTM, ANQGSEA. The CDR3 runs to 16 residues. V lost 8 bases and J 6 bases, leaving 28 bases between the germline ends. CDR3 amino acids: CSPGGGLQVQDAEAFF. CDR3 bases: TGCAGCCCCGGGGGGGGGTTACAGGTACAGGATGCTGAAGCTTTCTTT.

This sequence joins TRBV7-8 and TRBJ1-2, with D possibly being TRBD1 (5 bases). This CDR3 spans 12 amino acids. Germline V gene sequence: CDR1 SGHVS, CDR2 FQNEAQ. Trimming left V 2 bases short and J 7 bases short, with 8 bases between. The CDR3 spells CASSLSGGGYTF. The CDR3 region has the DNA TGTGCCAGCAGCTTATCCGGGGGTGGCTACACCTTC.

The CDR3 bases are TGTGCCAGCAGCCCGGGGTTCTCTGGAAACACCATATATTTT. Residues: CASSPGFSGNTIYF. V gene TRBV11-2 combines with J gene TRBJ1-3; D gene unclear. Trimming took 5 bases from V and 0 from J, leaving 8 bases between them. Per the germline V gene, CDR1 is SGHAT and CDR2 is FQNNGV. The CDR3 has 14 amino acids.

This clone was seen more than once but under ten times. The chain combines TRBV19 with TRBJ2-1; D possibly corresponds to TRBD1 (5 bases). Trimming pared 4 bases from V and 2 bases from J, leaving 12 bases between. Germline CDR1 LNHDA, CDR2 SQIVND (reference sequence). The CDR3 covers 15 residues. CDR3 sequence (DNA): TGTGCCAGTAGTAGGCCTGGACAAGCCTACAATGAGCAGTTCTTC. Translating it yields CASSRPGQAYNEQFF.

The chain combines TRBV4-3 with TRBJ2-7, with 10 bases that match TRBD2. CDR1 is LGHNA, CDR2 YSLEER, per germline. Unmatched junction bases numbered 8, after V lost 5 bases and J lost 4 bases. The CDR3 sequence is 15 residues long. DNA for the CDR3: TGCGCCAGCAGCAAATGGACTAGCGGAGTTTACGAGCAGTACTTC. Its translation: CASSKWTSGVYEQYF.

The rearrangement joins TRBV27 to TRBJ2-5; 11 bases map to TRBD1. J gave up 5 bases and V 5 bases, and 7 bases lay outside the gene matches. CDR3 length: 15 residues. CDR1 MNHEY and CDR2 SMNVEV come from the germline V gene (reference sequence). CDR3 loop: CASSRDRGMEETQYF. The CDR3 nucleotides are TGTGCCAGCAGTCGGGACAGGGGGATGGAGGAGACCCAGTACTTC.

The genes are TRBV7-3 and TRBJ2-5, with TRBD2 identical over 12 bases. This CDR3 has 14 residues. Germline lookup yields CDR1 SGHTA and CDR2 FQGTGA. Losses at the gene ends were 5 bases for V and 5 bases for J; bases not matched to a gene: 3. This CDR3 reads CASSPGLAGETQYF. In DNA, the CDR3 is TGTGCCAGCAGCCCCGGACTAGCGGGGGAGACCCAGTACTTC.

The CDR3 region is CASSPGLRDEKLFF. CDR3 in DNA: TGTGCCAGCAGTCCTGGGTTGAGGGATGAAAAACTGTTTTTT. V usage is TRBV7-6 and J usage is TRBJ1-4; D is ambiguous. There are 14 residues in the CDR3. Per germline, CDR1 SGHVS and CDR2 FNYEAQ. Trimming took off 6 bases at V and 6 bases at J, with 14 bases between the two ends.

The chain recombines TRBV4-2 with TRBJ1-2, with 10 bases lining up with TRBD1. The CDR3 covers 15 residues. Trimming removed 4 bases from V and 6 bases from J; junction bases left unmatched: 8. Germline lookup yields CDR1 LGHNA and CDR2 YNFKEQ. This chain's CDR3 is CASSPPGTGADGYTF. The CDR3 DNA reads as TGTGCCAGCAGCCCCCCCGGGACAGGGGCGGATGGCTACACCTTC.

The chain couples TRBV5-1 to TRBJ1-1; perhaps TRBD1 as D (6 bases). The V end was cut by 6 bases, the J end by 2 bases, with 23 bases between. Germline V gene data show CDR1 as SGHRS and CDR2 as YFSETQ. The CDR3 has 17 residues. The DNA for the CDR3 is TGCGCCAGCAAAAGATATTCTACAGGGTCAGCAAACACTGAAGCTTTCTTT. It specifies CASKRYSTGSANTEAFF.

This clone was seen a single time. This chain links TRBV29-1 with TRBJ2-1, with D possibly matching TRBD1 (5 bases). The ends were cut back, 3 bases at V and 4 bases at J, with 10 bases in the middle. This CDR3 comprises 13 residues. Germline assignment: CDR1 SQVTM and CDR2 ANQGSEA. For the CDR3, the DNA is TGCAGCGTTGACAGGGCACCTTACAATGAGCAGTTCTTC. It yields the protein CSVDRAPYNEQFF.

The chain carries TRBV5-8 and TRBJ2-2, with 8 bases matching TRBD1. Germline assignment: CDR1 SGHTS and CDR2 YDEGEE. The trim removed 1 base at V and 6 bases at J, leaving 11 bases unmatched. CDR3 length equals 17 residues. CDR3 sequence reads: CASSLLRQGYEAGELFF. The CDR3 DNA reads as TGTGCCAGCAGCTTGTTGCGACAGGGGTATGAAGCCGGGGAGCTGTTTTTT. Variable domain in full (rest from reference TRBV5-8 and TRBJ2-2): EAGVTQSPTHLIKTRGQQATLRCSPISGHTSVYWYQQALGLGLQFLLWYDEGEERNRGNFPPRFSGRQFPNYSSELNVNALELEDSALYLCASSLLRQGYEAGELFFGEGSRLTVL.

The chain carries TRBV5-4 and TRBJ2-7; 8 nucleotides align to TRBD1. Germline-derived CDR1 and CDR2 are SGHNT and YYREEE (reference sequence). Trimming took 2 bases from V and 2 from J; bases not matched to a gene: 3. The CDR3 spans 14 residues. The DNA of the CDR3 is TGTGCCAGCAGCTTCAGGGGGCAGACCTACGAGCAGTACTTC. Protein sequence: CASSFRGQTYEQYF.

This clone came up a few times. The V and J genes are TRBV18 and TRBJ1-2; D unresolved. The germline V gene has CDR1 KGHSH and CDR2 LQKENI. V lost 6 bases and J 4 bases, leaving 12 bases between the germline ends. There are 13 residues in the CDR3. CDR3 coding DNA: TGTGCCAGCTCCCCCGATCTAACCTATGGCTACACCTTC. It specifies CASSPDLTYGYTF.

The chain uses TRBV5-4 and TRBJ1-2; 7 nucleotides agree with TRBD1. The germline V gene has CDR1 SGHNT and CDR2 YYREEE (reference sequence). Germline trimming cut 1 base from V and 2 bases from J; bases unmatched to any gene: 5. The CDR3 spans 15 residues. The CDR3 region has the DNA TGTGCCAGCAGCTTGCCCTGGACAGGAAACTATGGCTACACCTTC. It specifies CASSLPWTGNYGYTF.

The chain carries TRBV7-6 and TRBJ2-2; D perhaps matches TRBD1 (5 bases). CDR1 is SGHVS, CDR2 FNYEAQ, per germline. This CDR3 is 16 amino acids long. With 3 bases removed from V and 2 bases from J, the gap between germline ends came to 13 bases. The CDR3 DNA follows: TGTGCCAGCAGCTTGTCGGTAGGGGCAAACACCGGGGAGCTGTTTTTT. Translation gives CASSLSVGANTGELFF.

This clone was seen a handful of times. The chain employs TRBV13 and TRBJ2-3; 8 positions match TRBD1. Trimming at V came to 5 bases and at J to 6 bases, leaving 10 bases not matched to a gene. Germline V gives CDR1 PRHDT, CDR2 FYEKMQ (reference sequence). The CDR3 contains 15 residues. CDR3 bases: TGTGCCAGCAGCCAGTGGACAGGGCCCTGGGATACGCAGTATTTT. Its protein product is CASSQWTGPWDTQYF.

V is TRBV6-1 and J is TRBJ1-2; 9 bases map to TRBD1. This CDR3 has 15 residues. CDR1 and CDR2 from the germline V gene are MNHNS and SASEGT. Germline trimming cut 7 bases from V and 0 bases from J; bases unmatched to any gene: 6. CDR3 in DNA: TGTGCCAGCATATTACAGGGGGCCACTAACTATGGCTACACCTTC. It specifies CASILQGATNYGYTF.

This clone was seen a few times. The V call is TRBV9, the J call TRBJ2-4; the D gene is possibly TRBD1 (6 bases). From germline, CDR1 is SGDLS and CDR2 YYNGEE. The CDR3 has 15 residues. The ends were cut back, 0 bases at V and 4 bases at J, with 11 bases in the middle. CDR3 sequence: CASSVAGAEKNIQYF. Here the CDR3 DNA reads TGTGCCAGCAGCGTAGCAGGGGCAGAAAAAAACATTCAGTACTTC.

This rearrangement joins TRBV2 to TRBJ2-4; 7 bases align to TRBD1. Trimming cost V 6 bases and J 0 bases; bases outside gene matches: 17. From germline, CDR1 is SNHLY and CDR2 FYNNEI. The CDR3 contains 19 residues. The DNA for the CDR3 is TGTGCCAGCAGCAACAAAGACAGGGTTTACGGTCAAGCCAAAAACATTCAGTACTTC. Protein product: CASSNKDRVYGQAKNIQYF.